This T cell receptor beta chain was recorded in a study of OX40 agonist ivuxolimab in advanced cancers. Findings of the study overall: Among T cells, CD8+ cells averaged more expanded clones than CD4+ cells.

Note on this clone: Its antigen remains unidentified.

Germline loops: CDR1 KGHSH, CDR2 LQKENI. The CDR3 sequence is 14 residues long. With 2 bases removed from V and 5 bases from J, the gap between germline ends came to 12 bases. TCRdb keeps only in-frame clones here, not all; method: immunoSEQ multiplex PCR. The profile shows roughly 87,000 clones, roughly 93% of them singletons. The TCR originated in an adult with an advanced solid tumor such as melanoma, head and neck, liver or kidney cancer. The V call is TRBV18, the J call TRBJ2-5; TRBD2 is a possible D gene (5 bases). The starting material was CD4+ or CD8+ T cells sorted from blood, obtained in a trial of the OX40 agonist ivuxolimab. The CDR3 region has the DNA TGTGCCAGCTCACCAATGGGAGATGGGGAGACCCAGTACTTC. Translating gives CASSPMGDGETQYF.